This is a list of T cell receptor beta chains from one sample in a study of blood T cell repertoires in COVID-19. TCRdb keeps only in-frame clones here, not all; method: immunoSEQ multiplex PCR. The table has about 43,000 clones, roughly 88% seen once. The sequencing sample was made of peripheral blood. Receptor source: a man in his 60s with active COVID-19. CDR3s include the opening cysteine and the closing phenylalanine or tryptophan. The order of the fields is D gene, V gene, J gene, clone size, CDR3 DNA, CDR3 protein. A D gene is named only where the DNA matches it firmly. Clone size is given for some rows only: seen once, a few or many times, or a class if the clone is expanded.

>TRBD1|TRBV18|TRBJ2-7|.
TGTGCCAGCTCACCACCAGGGGGCGATCGCAAGGGCGAGCAGTACTTC
CASSPPGGDRKGEQYF
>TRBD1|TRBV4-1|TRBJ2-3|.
TGCGCCAGCAGCTCTACCGGGACAGGGGACCCCTCGGGACACACAGATACGCAGTATTTT
CASSSTGTGDPSGHTDTQYF
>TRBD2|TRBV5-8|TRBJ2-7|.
TGTGCCAGCAGCTTGGCCACTAGCGGGTGGGCCTACGAGCAGTACTTC
CASSLATSGWAYEQYF
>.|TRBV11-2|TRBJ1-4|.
TGTGCCAGCAGCTCCGGGACTAATGAAAAACTGTTTTTT
CASSSGTNEKLFF
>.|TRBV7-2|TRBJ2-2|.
TGTGCCAGCAGCTTTCGGCAGGTGAACACCGGGGAGCTGTTTTTT
CASSFRQVNTGELFF
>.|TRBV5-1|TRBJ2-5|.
TGCGCCAGCAGCTTGGCCGAGACACCCTACGAAGAGACCCAGTACTTC
CASSLAETPYEETQYF
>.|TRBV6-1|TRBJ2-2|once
TGTGCCAGCAGTGATGCGACTTTCTATACCGGGGAGCTGTTTTTT
CASSDATFYTGELFF
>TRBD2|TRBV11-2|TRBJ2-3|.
TGTGCCAGCAGCTTCTGGGCGGGAGGGCCGGATTTT
CASSFWAGGPDF
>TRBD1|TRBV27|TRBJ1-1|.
TGTGCCAGCAGTTTTGACAGGGTATACGGGACAGGGGGCACTGAAGCTTTCTTT
CASSFDRVYGTGGTEAFF
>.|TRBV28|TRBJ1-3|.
TGTGCCAGCAGTCCCCCTTTTTGGTCGGCTGGAAACACCATATATTTT
CASSPPFWSAGNTIYF
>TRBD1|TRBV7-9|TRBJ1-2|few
TGTGCCAGCAGCTTCGGACAGGCAACCTTTAACTATGGCTACACCTTC
CASSFGQATFNYGYTF
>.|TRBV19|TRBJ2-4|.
TGTGCCAGTAGTATAGAGGCAGGCCCTCTGGGCAAAAACATTCAGTACTTC
CASSIEAGPLGKNIQYF
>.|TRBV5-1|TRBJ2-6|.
TGCGCCAGCAGCACCACCCCCCCGGGTAGCTCTGGGGCCAACGTCCTGACTTTC
CASSTTPPGSSGANVLTF
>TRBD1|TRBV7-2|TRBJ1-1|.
TGTGCCAGCAGCCCGGGACAGGGTAGATTTTTGAACACTGAAGCTTTCTTT
CASSPGQGRFLNTEAFF
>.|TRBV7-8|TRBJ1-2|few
TGTGCCAGCAGCTTAGAGAGGTCCGGCTACACCTTC
CASSLERSGYTF
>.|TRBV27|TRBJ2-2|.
TGTGCCAGCAGTTTATGGGCATATGGCGGGGAGCTGTTTTTT
CASSLWAYGGELFF
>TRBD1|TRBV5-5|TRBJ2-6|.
TGTGCCAGCAGCTTATCCGGGACAGCCTCTGGGGCCAACGTCCTGACTTTC
CASSLSGTASGANVLTF
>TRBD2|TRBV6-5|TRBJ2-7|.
TGTGCCAGCAGTTACTCGAGACTAGCGGGACCCTACGAGCAGTACTTC
CASSYSRLAGPYEQYF
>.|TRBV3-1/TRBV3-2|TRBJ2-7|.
TGTGCCAGCAGCCAAGATTACAGCTCCTACGAGCAGTACTTC
CASSQDYSSYEQYF
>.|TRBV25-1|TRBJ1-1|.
TGTGCCACGCTGGGAGGAGTGGGCACTGAAGCTTTCTTT
CATLGGVGTEAFF
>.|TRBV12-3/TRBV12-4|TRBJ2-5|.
TGTGCCAGCAGCTTGCGGCCGTTAGAGACCCAGTACTTC
CASSLRPLETQYF
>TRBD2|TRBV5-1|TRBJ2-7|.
TGCGCCAGCAGCTTAAGGACGGTCCCGGGACTAGCGGGAGGGCCAACCTACGAGCAGTACTTC
CASSLRTVPGLAGGPTYEQYF
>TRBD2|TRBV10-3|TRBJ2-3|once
TGTGCCATCAGTGAGCTAGCGGGGACTAGCACAGATACGCAGTATTTT
CAISELAGTSTDTQYF
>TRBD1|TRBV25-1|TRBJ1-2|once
TGTGCCAGCAGTGAAACGGCGACAGGGTTTGAAGGTGGCTACACCTTC
CASSETATGFEGGYTF
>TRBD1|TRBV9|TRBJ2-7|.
TGTGCCAGCAGCGTAGAAGGGGGCGGCGAGCAGTACTTC
CASSVEGGGEQYF
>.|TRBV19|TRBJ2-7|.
TGTGCCACTAAGAGCTTTTCCTACGAGCAGTACTTC
CATKSFSYEQYF
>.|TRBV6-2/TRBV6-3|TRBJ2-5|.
TGTGCCAGCAGTTACTCATCAGAACCCCAGTACTTC
CASSYSSEPQYF